The 16 T cell receptor beta chains below were found in one sample sequenced in a study of T cells expressing NK-cell markers. Using the 5' RACE reads, TCRdb records one entry per CDR3 protein without DNA. This sample's table has 350,000 to 400,000 distinct CDR3 sequences. Sequencing used blood T cells: a sorted CD56 or NKG2C T cell subset, CD4+ or CD8+ T cells, or bulk PBMC T cells (not recorded which). These receptors were taken from a woman aged 45 to 65 in good health.

The V gene is TRBV7-8, the J gene TRBJ2-5. Germline lookup yields CDR1 SGHVS and CDR2 FQNEAQ. The CDR3 length is 13 residues. This chain's CDR3 is CASIDGISETQYF.

The rearrangement links TRBV10-3 to TRBJ2-5; TCRdb lists TRBD2, though no DNA is available to test this call. The length of the CDR3 is 13 residues. CDR1 is ENHRY, CDR2 SYGVKD, per germline. CDR3 sequence: CATASKIKETQYF.

The V gene is TRBV11-3, the J gene TRBJ2-3. CDR1 and CDR2 (germline): SGHNT, YENEEA. This CDR3 contains 15 residues. The CDR3 reads CASSLISGGTDTQYF.

The V call is TRBV12-3 or TRBV12-4, the J call TRBJ2-1; TCRdb designates TRBD2, a call that cannot be tested without DNA. The CDR3 has 15 residues. CDR3: CASKRLSGPTDEQFF.

The chain is built from TRBV18 and TRBJ2-5; with no DNA, the TCRdb D assignment of TRBD2 cannot be verified. CDR3 length: 15 amino acids. CDR1 and CDR2 (germline): KGHSH, LQKENI. Here the CDR3 reads CASSPGRTQQETQYF.

V gene TRBV4-1 combines with J gene TRBJ2-2; TCRdb designates TRBD2, a call that cannot be tested without DNA. This CDR3 comprises 17 residues. CDR1 MGHRA and CDR2 YSYEKL come from the germline V gene. The CDR3 here is CASSQWGGSSGTGELFF.

The chain combines TRBV5-1 with TRBJ2-7; the TCRdb D gene call, TRBD2, has no DNA to confirm it. The CDR3 contains 14 residues. The germline gives CDR1 SGHRS, CDR2 YFSETQ. CDR3 residues: CASSARGGIYEQYF.

The rearrangement links TRBV12-3 or TRBV12-4 to TRBJ2-2; TCRdb's D gene call, TRBD1, goes unchecked for lack of DNA. The CDR3 spans 14 residues. CDR3 region: CASRLQGTIGELFF.

The rearrangement links TRBV20-1 to TRBJ2-7; as DNA is missing, the TRBD1 call by TCRdb cannot be tested. The CDR3 is 16 residues long. Looked up from germline, CDR1 is DFQATT and CDR2 is SNEGSKA (reference sequence). CDR3 amino acids: CSARDHSGKGYYEQYF.

The J gene is TRBJ2-3, the V gene TRBV11-2; the TCRdb call, TRBD1, lacks DNA for checking. Germline V gives CDR1 SGHAT, CDR2 FQNNGV. The CDR3 length is 14 residues. The CDR3 sequence is CASSLEGGADTQYF.

V usage is TRBV12-3 or TRBV12-4 and J usage is TRBJ2-1; the D call from TCRdb, TRBD1, cannot be confirmed without DNA. CDR3 length equals 15 residues. The CDR3 spells CASTSGTRIYNEQFF.

This chain uses TRBV25-1 with TRBJ2-3; TCRdb's D call, TRBD2, is unchecked because there is no DNA. The CDR3 spans 16 residues. The germline V gene has CDR1 MGHDK and CDR2 SYGVNS. CDR3: CASSEITGTNVNTQYF.

CDR3: CASSIGPDRRIQETQYF. This chain joins TRBV19 and TRBJ2-5; TCRdb reports TRBD1, a call that lacks DNA to check it against. This CDR3 has 17 residues. The germline V gene encodes CDR1 LNHDA and CDR2 SQIVND (reference sequence).

The chain couples TRBV24-1 to TRBJ2-2. Germline-derived CDR1 and CDR2 are KGHDR and SFDVKD. This CDR3 has 16 residues. CDR3 protein: CATSDLGSGNTGELFF.

The chain recombines TRBV7-9 with TRBJ1-1. This CDR3 spans 17 amino acids. Germline V CDR1 and CDR2: SEHNR, FQNEAQ (reference sequence). This CDR3 is CASSPTSTRAVNTEAFF.

J is TRBJ2-5 and V is TRBV5-1; TCRdb's assignment of TRBD2 cannot be checked, as there is no DNA. The CDR3 covers 15 residues. In germline, CDR1 is SGHRS, CDR2 YFSETQ. The CDR3 sequence is CASSLVGGGPETQYF.